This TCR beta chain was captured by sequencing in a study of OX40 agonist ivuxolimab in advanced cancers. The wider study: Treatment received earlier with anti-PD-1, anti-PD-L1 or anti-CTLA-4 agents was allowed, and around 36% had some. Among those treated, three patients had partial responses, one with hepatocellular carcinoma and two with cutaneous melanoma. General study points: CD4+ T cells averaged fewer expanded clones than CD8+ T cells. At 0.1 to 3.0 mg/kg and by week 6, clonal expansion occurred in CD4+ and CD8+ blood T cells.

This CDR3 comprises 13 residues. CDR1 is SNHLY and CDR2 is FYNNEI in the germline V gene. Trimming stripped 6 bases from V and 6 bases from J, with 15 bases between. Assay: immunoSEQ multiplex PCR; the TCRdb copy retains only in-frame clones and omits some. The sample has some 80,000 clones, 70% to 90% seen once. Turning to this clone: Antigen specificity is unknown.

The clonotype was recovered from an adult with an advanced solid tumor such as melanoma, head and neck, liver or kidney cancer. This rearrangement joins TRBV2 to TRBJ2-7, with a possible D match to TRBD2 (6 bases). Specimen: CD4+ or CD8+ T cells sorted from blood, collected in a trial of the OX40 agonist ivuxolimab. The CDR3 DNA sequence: TGTGCCAGCAGGGGGGGATCCGTGAGCGAGCAGTACTTC. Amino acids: CASRGGSVSEQYF.